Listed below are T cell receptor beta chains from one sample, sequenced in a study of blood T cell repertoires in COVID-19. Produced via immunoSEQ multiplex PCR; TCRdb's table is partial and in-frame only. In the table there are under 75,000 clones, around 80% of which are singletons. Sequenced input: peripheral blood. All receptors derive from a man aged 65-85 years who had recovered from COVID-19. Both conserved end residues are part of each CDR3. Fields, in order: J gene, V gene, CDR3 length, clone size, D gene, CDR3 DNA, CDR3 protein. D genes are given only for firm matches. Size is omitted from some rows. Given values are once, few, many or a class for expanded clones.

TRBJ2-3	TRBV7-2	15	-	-	TGTGCCAGCACCCTTGGGGGGATCTGGACAGATACGCAGTATTTT	CASTLGGIWTDTQYF
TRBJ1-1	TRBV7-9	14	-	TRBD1	TGTGCCAGCAGCTCTTACGGGACAGGGAGTGAAGCTTTCTTT	CASSSYGTGSEAFF
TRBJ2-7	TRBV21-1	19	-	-	-	CASSKKVVRFGTGAYEQYF
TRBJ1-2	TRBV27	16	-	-	TGTGCCAGCAGCAACATCTTCGGGGGGCGCGGCTATGGCTACACCTTC	CASSNIFGGRGYGYTF
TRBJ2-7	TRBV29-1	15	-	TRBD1	TGCAGCGCCATGAAAGGACAGGGCACATCCTACGAGCAGTACTTC	CSAMKGQGTSYEQYF
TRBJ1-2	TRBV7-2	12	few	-	TGTGCCAGCAGCTCCGGAGGCTATGGCTACACCTTC	CASSSGGYGYTF
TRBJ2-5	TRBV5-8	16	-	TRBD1	TGTGCCAGCAGCCACGTTAACAGGGGTTCTCAAGAGACCCAGTACTTC	CASSHVNRGSQETQYF
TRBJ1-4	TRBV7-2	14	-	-	TGTGCCAGCAGCTTAGCCAGGGGAAATGAAAAACTGTTTTTT	CASSLARGNEKLFF
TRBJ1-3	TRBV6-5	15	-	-	TGTGCCAGCAGTTACCTACAGGGATCTGGAAACACCATATATTTT	CASSYLQGSGNTIYF
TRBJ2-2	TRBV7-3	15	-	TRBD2	TGTGCCAGCAGCGGACTAGCGGGATCGGCCGGGGAGCTGTTTTTT	CASSGLAGSAGELFF
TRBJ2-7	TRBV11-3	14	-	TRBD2	TGTGCCAGCAGCCAATCGGGGGGCTCCTACGAGCAGTACTTC	CASSQSGGSYEQYF
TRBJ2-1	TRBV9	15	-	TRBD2	TGTGCCAGCACCCGCCGAGGGCTAGCGGACAATGAGCAGTTCTTC	CASTRRGLADNEQFF
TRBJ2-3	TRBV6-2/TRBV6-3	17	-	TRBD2	TGTGCCAGCAGTTATCCCAGCAGCGGGGAAGTCACAGATACGCAGTATTTT	CASSYPSSGEVTDTQYF
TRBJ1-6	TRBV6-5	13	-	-	TGTGCCAGCCGGGGGTTGGTTAATTCACCCCTCCACTTT	CASRGLVNSPLHF